This T cell receptor beta chain was captured by sequencing in a study of siplizumab effects on memory and regulatory T cells (dated by TCRdb to between 2019 and 2020). Background for the entire study: The effect of the anti-CD2 antibody siplizumab on alloreactive T-cell subsets was examined in allogeneic mixed lymphocyte reactions constructed from human PBMCs. Study-wide conclusions, independent of this receptor: The cumulative frequency of alloreactive sequences that could be traced back to unstimulated CD4+ memory T cells was significantly reduced by siplizumab. Whether proliferating Tregs from siplizumab cultures actually had suppressive function was not functionally confirmed. Because sequences below about 10^-5 frequency were poorly captured, only a minor fraction of alloreactive clones could be mapped to unstimulated subsets. Roughly 80-97% of proliferating CD4+ or CD8+ clones could not be assigned a naive or memory phenotype. In reactions with siplizumab, an average of about 69% of mappable alloreactive CD4+ clones were Treg-derived, compared with 26.9% in control reactions. Unstimulated naive T cells appeared to be more diverse than memory T cells, and naive cells seemed to make a substantial contribution to the alloresponse.

Regarding this clone: No cognate antigen has been identified for it. Per-nucleotide qualities are absent, and no much larger clonotype sits a single base away.

Sorted unstimulated T cells and proliferating T cells recovered from mixed lymphocyte reactions were subjected to TCRbeta CDR3 sequencing. Fresh whole blood from approximately 10 HLA-typed healthy donors was used to isolate PBMCs. Sequences MNHNY (CDR1) and SVGAGI (CDR2) are obtained from the germline V gene (reference sequence). At the junction V is shortened by 9 bases and J by 0 bases, with 14 bases in between. From cysteine to phenylalanine, the CDR3 is 15 amino acids long. This entry keeps only the CDR3 DNA: 45 bases, framed from base 1. The library was obtained by the immunoSEQ multiplex PCR assay. Approximately 10^5 TCR templates per sample were assayed on the deep sequencing platform. Genomic DNA extracted from sorted T cells was the material used for TCRbeta CDR3 sequencing. On the authors' methods: The R programming language was used for clonal analysis of TCRbeta CDR3 data. Alloreactive CD4+ and CD8+ clones were defined by comparing unstimulated samples with post-reaction CFSE-low samples. Regulatory or non-regulatory origin of alloreactive CD4+ clones was assigned by matching sequences to the sorted unstimulated Treg and non-Treg repertoires. TCRdb obtained this table from immuneACCESS and retained in-frame rearrangements with V and J assigned. These tables miss some clones; where compared with another copy, unresolved V genes account for less than half of the shortfall, and the remainder is unexplained. That table gives V, J and clone size, and the DNA gave D and trimming. Within this sample are more than 85,000 clones, with 85% to 90% of them counted one time only. The ten largest make up over 12% of the sample.

Sequenced: CD4+ T cells sorted from blood. This clonotype originated in a human donor in good health. The sequence joins TRBV6-6 to TRBJ2-2, with TRBD2 perhaps the D gene, on 6 matching bases. The sequenced DNA is TGTGCCAGTCATACGGCGGGGACGAACACCGGGGAGCTGTTTTTT. Its protein reads: CASHTAGTNTGELFF.